A selection of T cell receptor beta chains follows, all from one sample in a study of T cell repertoires in cytomegalovirus infection. The antigens for these receptors are not known. TCRdb redid the calling of the reads with MiXCR, one entry per CDR3 protein. The sample has approximately 100,000 distinct CDR3 sequences; under 50% are singletons. Sequenced here: CD8+ T cells from cultured PBMCs, sampled from culture after CMV antigen stimulation. These receptors were obtained from a human donor in good health (CMV status not recorded). Some clones in this sample may be carry-over from other donors' samples. The CDR3 runs from the conserved cysteine through the conserved F or W. A D gene is named only where the DNA matches it firmly. Only part of the rows carry a size: once, few, many, or a class if the clone is expanded.

j_gene	abundance	d_gene	v_gene	CDR3nt	CDR3aa
TRBJ1-1	.	.	TRBV19	TGTGCCAGTCCGCCAGAACGAGGGGCAGACATGAACACTGAAGCTTTCTTT	CASPPERGADMNTEAFF
TRBJ2-1	.	TRBD2	TRBV19	TGTGCCAGTGGCCACGGGGGGGCCGCCTACAATGAGCAGTTCTTC	CASGHGGAAYNEQFF
TRBJ2-5	.	TRBD2	TRBV25-1	TGTGCCAGCGCCGATTTAGCGGGGGGCAGGGAGACCCAGTACTTC	CASADLAGGRETQYF
TRBJ1-2	few	TRBD1	TRBV7-9	TGTGCCAGCAGCTTAGTGGGACAGAGTATGGATGGCTACACCTTC	CASSLVGQSMDGYTF
TRBJ2-5	few	TRBD1	TRBV12-3/TRBV12-4	TGTGCCAGCAGTTTAGCGTCCACAGGGGGCGAGGAGACCCAGTACTTC	CASSLASTGGEETQYF
TRBJ2-7	few	.	TRBV28	TGTGCCAGCAGTTTATCTATGGACCCCGGGTACGAGCAGTACTTC	CASSLSMDPGYEQYF
TRBJ1-2	.	.	TRBV7-8	TGTGCCAGCAGCGCAGGAGGGGGTGGCTATGGCTACACCTTC	CASSAGGGGYGYTF
TRBJ2-5	.	.	TRBV12-3/TRBV12-4	TGTGCCAGCAAAGCGGTTTGGCAAGAGACCCAGTACTTC	CASKAVWQETQYF
TRBJ1-5	.	.	TRBV6-5	TGTGCCAGCAGGGATACAGGTTACAATCAGCCCCAGCATTTT	CASRDTGYNQPQHF
TRBJ2-3	.	.	TRBV6-1	TGTGCCAGCAACGGGCCAACAGATACGCAGTATTTT	CASNGPTDTQYF
TRBJ1-6	.	.	TRBV2	TGTGCCAGCTTCGACAGTGAGAATTCACCCCTCCACTTT	CASFDSENSPLHF
TRBJ2-3	few	TRBD1	TRBV29-1	TGCAGCGTATCGGACAGGGTGAGGACAGATACGCAGTATTTT	CSVSDRVRTDTQYF
TRBJ2-7	.	.	TRBV7-4	TGTGCCAGCAGCTTACCACTAACGCCCTACGAGCAGTACTTC	CASSLPLTPYEQYF
TRBJ1-5	many	.	TRBV5-6	TGTGCCAGCAGCCCCTCAGGTATTCCCTCCAGTCAGCCCCAGCATTTT	CASSPSGIPSSQPQHF
TRBJ2-7	.	.	TRBV7-6	TGTGCCAGCAGCTACCCCCTCCAAGCTCCCGAGCAGTACTTC	CASSYPLQAPEQYF
TRBJ2-1	.	.	TRBV15	TGTGCCACCAGCCCCCCCGGTGAGGGTCGGTTGTTCTTC	CATSPPGEGRLFF
TRBJ1-5	few	.	TRBV12-3/TRBV12-4	TGTGCCAGCAGCCCCCCCGGGGTTAGCAATCAGCCCCAGCATTTT	CASSPPGVSNQPQHF
TRBJ1-6	.	.	TRBV27	TGTGCCAGCAGTCCCTCCAGGGACTCCTATAATTCACCCCTCCACTTT	CASSPSRDSYNSPLHF
TRBJ2-3	.	.	TRBV2	TGTGCCAGCAGTGGTTGGGACGGGGAGAATACGCAGTATTTT	CASSGWDGENTQYF
TRBJ1-1	.	.	TRBV4-1	TGCGCCAGCAGCCACACTCTGAACACTGAAGCTTTCTTT	CASSHTLNTEAFF
TRBJ2-1	.	TRBD2	TRBV6-6	TGTGCCAGCAGTTACCTCCTAGCGGGAGGCTACAATGAGCAGTTCTTC	CASSYLLAGGYNEQFF
TRBJ2-1	.	.	TRBV6-5	TGTGCCAGCAGTTACTCGCAGAACTCCCACGATTACAATGAGCAGTTCTTC	CASSYSQNSHDYNEQFF
TRBJ1-1	few	.	TRBV4-2	TGTGCCAGCAGCCAAGAGGCGGGAATGAACACTGAAGCTTTCTTT	CASSQEAGMNTEAFF
TRBJ1-2	.	TRBD1	TRBV11-2	TGTGCCAGCACCTTGGGACAGATGACGTATGGCTACACCTTC	CASTLGQMTYGYTF
TRBJ1-5	few	.	TRBV28	TGTGCCAGCAGTTTAGGGCAGGGTCATCAGCCCCAGCATTTT	CASSLGQGHQPQHF
TRBJ1-1	.	.	TRBV12-3/TRBV12-4	TGTGCCAGCAGTTTTCGGCCGGCTGAAGCTTTCTTT	CASSFRPAEAFF